The 28 T cell receptor beta chains listed next were all sequenced from one sample in a study of cytomegalovirus exposure and HLA in healthy donors. It was with 60 Vbeta and 13 Jbeta primers that the PCR ran. The data were produced by immunoSEQ multiplex PCR, yet TCRdb's version contains in-frame clones alone and is incomplete. The data contain about 130,000 clones, 80% of them singletons. The sequenced material came from PBMCs. The receptors here all came from a woman in her thirties or forties in good health and CMV-seronegative.

This rearrangement joins TRBV28 to TRBJ2-2; 8 positions match TRBD1. Trimming at V came to 2 bases and at J to 4 bases, leaving 3 bases not matched to a gene. The CDR3 has 15 residues. The germline CDR1 and CDR2 sequences are MDHEN and SYDVKM. CDR3 loop: CASSLRQGFTGELFF. CDR3 nucleotide sequence: TGTGCCAGCAGTTTACGACAGGGGTTCACCGGGGAGCTGTTTTTT. Full variable domain (missing parts from reference TRBV28 and TRBJ2-2): DVKVTQSSRYLVKRTGEKVFLECVQDMDHENMFWYRQDPGLGLRLIYFSYDVKMKEKGDIPEGYSVSREKKERFSLILESASTNQTSMYLCASSLRQGFTGELFFGEGSRLTVL.

The J gene is TRBJ1-5, the V gene TRBV7-2, with 7 bases identical to TRBD1. With V trimmed by 5 bases and J by 6 bases, 10 bases remained unmatched. Germline V CDR1 and CDR2: SGHTA, FQGNSA. The length of the CDR3 is 15 residues. CDR3 region: CASSNRQGGGQPQHF. The CDR3 region has the DNA TGTGCCAGCAGCAATCGACAGGGCGGAGGTCAGCCCCAGCATTTT.

The chain couples TRBV7-3 to TRBJ2-1; 9 bases line up with TRBD2. The CDR3 loop spans 15 amino acids. After removal of 0 bases from V and 7 bases from J, the junction contained 4 bases not matched to a gene. Germline V CDR1 and CDR2: SGHTA, FQGTGA. The CDR3 region is CASSLTLAGMNEQFF. In DNA, the CDR3 is TGTGCCAGCAGCTTAACCCTAGCGGGAATGAATGAGCAGTTCTTC. The whole variable domain, filled in from reference TRBV7-3 and TRBJ2-1, reads GAGVSQTPSNKVTEKGKYVELRCDPISGHTALYWYRQSLGQGPEFLIYFQGTGAADDSGLPNDRFFAVRPEGSVSTLKIQRTERGDSAVYLCASSLTLAGMNEQFFGPGTRLTVL.

This chain joins TRBV5-4 and TRBJ1-1, with a tentative D call TRBD1 (6 bases). V was clipped by 4 bases and J by 1 base, with 17 bases between them. The germline V gene has CDR1 SGHNT and CDR2 YYREEE (reference sequence). The CDR3 covers 16 residues. The CDR3 reads CASSTGKDRANTEAFF. The CDR3 DNA follows: TGTGCCAGCAGCACAGGGAAGGACCGCGCGAACACTGAAGCTTTCTTT.

The DNA for the CDR3 is TGCAGCGTTGAATCAACTAGCGGACGCTACGAGCAGTACTTC. Residues: CSVESTSGRYEQYF. This chain joins TRBV29-1 and TRBJ2-7; the match to TRBD2 covers 8 bases. J was trimmed by 3 bases and V by 2 bases; bases with no gene match: 6. This CDR3 is 14 amino acids long. Germline V CDR1 and CDR2: SQVTM, ANQGSEA.

This chain joins TRBV5-1 and TRBJ2-3; a possible D gene is TRBD2 (6 bases). Trimming removed 7 bases at V and 4 bases at J, with 19 bases between. Germline loops: CDR1 SGHRS, CDR2 YFSETQ. The CDR3 is made up of 15 amino acids. This chain's CDR3 is CASAPSGWDADTQYF. CDR3 sequence (DNA): TGCGCCAGCGCCCCCAGCGGGTGGGATGCAGATACGCAGTATTTT.

This chain links TRBV9 with TRBJ1-5, with a tentative D call TRBD1 (5 bases). The length of the CDR3 is 14 residues. Germline CDR1 is SGDLS and CDR2 is YYNGEE. Trimming took off 3 bases at V and 5 bases at J, with 12 bases between the two ends. The CDR3: CASSARGTYQPQHF. The CDR3 DNA reads TGTGCCAGCAGCGCACGGGGGACCTATCAGCCCCAGCATTTT.

This clone was counted a few times. V is TRBV6-1 and J is TRBJ1-6, with 7 nucleotides matching TRBD1. CDR1 is MNHNS, CDR2 SASEGT, per germline. V shed 5 bases and J 7 bases; nucleotides not matched to a gene: 5. The CDR3 totals 14 residues. The CDR3 DNA reads as TGTGCCAGCAGTCCCGGACAGGAGAATTCACCCCTCCACTTT. As protein: CASSPGQENSPLHF.

This chain joins TRBV27 and TRBJ2-5; 8 nucleotides match TRBD2. The trim removed 6 bases at V and 2 bases at J, leaving 11 bases unmatched. This CDR3 comprises 16 residues. Germline CDR1 is MNHEY and CDR2 is SMNVEV (reference sequence). The CDR3 region is CASSFYSGDRQETQYF. The CDR3, as DNA: TGTGCCAGCAGCTTCTATAGCGGGGATAGACAAGAGACCCAGTACTTC.

The chain has TRBV19 and TRBJ2-3, with 8 bases that match TRBD1. The CDR3 length is 16 residues. The germline CDR1 and CDR2 sequences are LNHDA and SQIVND (reference sequence). V lost 8 bases and J lost 2; bases outside the gene matches: 12. This CDR3 is CASGGRTGLFTDTQYF. The CDR3 nucleotides read TGTGCCAGTGGGGGGCGGACAGGGCTTTTCACAGATACGCAGTATTTT.

The table lists this clone with a few counts. The V and J genes are TRBV10-3 and TRBJ1-2; 9 bases align to TRBD1. V shed 5 bases and J 4 bases; nucleotides not matched to a gene: 8. CDR3 length: 15 amino acids. Germline CDR1 reads ENHRY; CDR2 reads SYGVKD. The CDR3 loop reads CAISQTGGTTYGYTF. In DNA form, the CDR3 reads TGTGCCATCAGTCAAACAGGGGGCACAACCTATGGCTACACCTTC.

This chain joins TRBV5-6 and TRBJ1-2; TRBD1 matches at 9 bases. The CDR3 runs to 13 residues. V gave up 4 bases and J gave up 4 bases; unmatched junction bases: 2. Germline V gives CDR1 SGHDT, CDR2 YYEEEE. CDR3 sequence: CASSPGQGYGYTF. The CDR3 nucleotides read TGTGCCAGCAGCCCGGGACAGGGCTATGGCTACACCTTC. Combining the CDR3 with reference TRBV5-6 and TRBJ1-2 gives the whole variable domain DAGVTQSPTHLIKTRGQQVTLRCSPKSGHDTVSWYQQALGQGPQFIFQYYEEEERQRGNFPDRFSGHQFPNYSSELNVNALLLGDSALYLCASSPGQGYGYTFGSGTRLTVV.

The J gene is TRBJ1-6, the V gene TRBV5-1; 8 nucleotides align to TRBD1. Germline trimming cut 1 base from V and 8 bases from J; bases unmatched to any gene: 5. The CDR3 is made up of 15 amino acids. Germline loops: CDR1 SGHRS, CDR2 YFSETQ. CDR3 coding DNA: TGCGCCAGCAGCTTGCAACAGGGGGGGCATTCACCCCTCCACTTT. This sequence encodes CASSLQQGGHSPLHF.

The rearrangement links TRBV15 to TRBJ2-7; 11 bases line up with TRBD1. CDR3 length equals 15 residues. Germline-derived CDR1 and CDR2 are LNHNV and YYDKDF (reference sequence). V lost 5 bases and J lost 4; bases outside the gene matches: 7. The CDR3 loop reads CATSSWTGGPYEQYF. The CDR3 region has the DNA TGTGCCACCAGCTCCTGGACAGGGGGCCCTTACGAGCAGTACTTC.

The chain recombines TRBV6-1 with TRBJ2-3, with 12 nucleotides matching TRBD2. The V and J ends lost 6 bases and 3 bases, in that order; junction bases with no gene match: 1. CDR1 and CDR2 from the germline V gene are MNHNS and SASEGT. The CDR3 has 14 residues. The CDR3 bases are TGTGCCAGCAGAGGACTAGCGGGGACAGATACGCAGTATTTT. Protein: CASRGLAGTDTQYF.

The CDR3 protein is CASSPEGGQGREQYF. The CDR3 DNA follows: TGTGCCAGCAGCCCCGAGGGGGGACAGGGGAGGGAGCAGTACTTC. The V gene is TRBV7-9, the J gene TRBJ2-7, with TRBD1 identical over 10 bases. The J segment lost 7 bases and the V segment lost 5 bases, leaving 11 bases of the junction unmatched. CDR1 and CDR2 from the germline V gene are SEHNR and FQNEAQ (reference sequence). The CDR3 sequence is 15 residues long.

The chain recombines TRBV7-9 with TRBJ1-5; D remains unclear. The germline CDR1 and CDR2 sequences are SEHNR and FQNEAQ (reference sequence). The CDR3 has 14 amino acids. V was shortened by 5 bases and J by 3 bases, with 11 bases between the two germline ends. CDR3 loop: CASSAAAPNQPQHF. In nucleotides, the CDR3 is TGTGCCAGCAGCGCGGCAGCTCCCAATCAGCCCCAGCATTTT.

This clone was counted only a few times. The CDR3 is CASRQADLGQPQHF. CDR3 DNA: TGTGCCAGTAGACAGGCGGATTTAGGTCAGCCCCAGCATTTT. V is TRBV19 and J is TRBJ1-5; tentative D call: TRBD1 (5 bases). Germline CDR1 LNHDA, CDR2 SQIVND (reference sequence). The CDR3 runs 14 residues. V was clipped by 6 bases and J by 6 bases, with 15 bases between them.

The chain couples TRBV5-3 to TRBJ1-4, with D hard to call. TRBV5-3 is given ORF status, its function remaining uncertain. This CDR3 region has 17 residues. The V end was cut by 0 bases, the J end by 0 bases, with 12 bases between. CDR3 sequence reads: CARSLDPLASTNEKLFF. CDR3 coding DNA: TGTGCCAGAAGCTTGGATCCCTTAGCCTCAACTAATGAAAAACTGTTTTTT.

This sequence joins TRBV11-2 and TRBJ2-5; TRBD2 matches at 7 bases. Losses at the gene ends were 2 bases for V and 4 bases for J; bases not matched to a gene: 10. The V gene's germline CDR1 is SGHAT and CDR2 FQNNGV. There are 16 residues in the CDR3. This CDR3 is CASSLLGSGGGETQYF. The CDR3 region has the DNA TGTGCCAGCAGCTTATTAGGGTCTGGGGGGGGAGAGACCCAGTACTTC.

V is TRBV6-5 and J is TRBJ2-7, with TRBD2 identical over 7 bases. Looked up from germline, CDR1 is MNHEY and CDR2 is SVGAGI. The CDR3 is 14 residues long. The junction had 7 bases not matched to a gene; V was cut back by 2 bases and J by 6 bases. CDR3 sequence: CASSYLGGGGEQYF. In DNA, the CDR3 is TGTGCCAGCAGTTACCTTGGCGGCGGGGGCGAGCAGTACTTC.

V and J are TRBV18 and TRBJ2-3, with TRBD1 matching 9 bases. The CDR3 runs 15 residues. The V and J ends lost 6 bases and 2 bases, in that order; junction bases with no gene match: 6. Germline loops: CDR1 KGHSH, CDR2 LQKENI. CDR3 sequence: CASSLGTGTTDTQYF. CDR3 bases: TGTGCCAGCTCTCTCGGGACAGGGACCACAGATACGCAGTATTTT.

Only a few counts were recorded for this clone. The chain links TRBV7-2 to TRBJ2-6; perhaps TRBD2 as D (5 bases). The V end was cut by 0 bases, the J end by 2 bases, with 8 bases between. The CDR3 has 16 residues. Germline V gene data show CDR1 as SGHTA and CDR2 as FQGNSA. CDR3 amino acids: CASSLALGAGANVLTF. The CDR3 coding sequence is TGTGCCAGCAGCTTAGCGCTCGGGGCTGGGGCCAACGTCCTGACTTTC.

This clone was seen just once. The chain uses TRBV9 and TRBJ2-3; no reliable D call. Germline V gene lookup returns CDR1 SGDLS and CDR2 YYNGEE. The V end was cut by 0 bases, the J end by 5 bases, with 4 bases between. This CDR3 is built from 12 residues. In DNA, the CDR3 is TGTGCCAGCAGCGTAGCAGGAGATACGCAGTATTTT. This codes for CASSVAGDTQYF.

This clone was detected only once. The V gene is TRBV9, the J gene TRBJ2-5; 9 bases are shared with TRBD1. CDR3 length: 15 residues. In germline, CDR1 is SGDLS, CDR2 YYNGEE. Trimming took 3 bases from V and 5 from J; bases not matched to a gene: 8. The DNA for the CDR3 is TGTGCCAGCAGCGGCCGGGACAGGGTAATGGAGACCCAGTACTTC. Amino acids: CASSGRDRVMETQYF.

This clone was observed a handful of times. The chain couples TRBV12-5 to TRBJ2-2; 9 bases map to TRBD1. Losses at the gene ends were 5 bases for V and 1 base for J; bases not matched to a gene: 5. The CDR3 covers 16 residues. Germline lookup yields CDR1 LGHNT and CDR2 FRNRAP. The CDR3 region has the DNA TGTGCTAGTGGTATGGGACAGGGAGGGAACACCGGGGAGCTGTTTTTT. This sequence encodes CASGMGQGGNTGELFF.

The CDR3 region is CASSLPMVAGATHEQFF. CDR3 coding DNA: TGTGCCAGCAGCCTCCCTATGGTAGCGGGAGCCACCCATGAGCAGTTCTTC. This chain joins TRBV9 and TRBJ2-1; TRBD2 matches 9 bases. The CDR3 totals 17 residues. V shed 4 bases and J 8 bases; nucleotides not matched to a gene: 16. Germline V gene data show CDR1 as SGDLS and CDR2 as YYNGEE.

This chain uses TRBV19 with TRBJ2-5; D is undetermined. The V end lost 6 bases, the J end lost 2 bases, and 10 bases lay between the germline ends. The CDR3 consists of 13 residues. The germline V gene has CDR1 LNHDA and CDR2 SQIVND (reference sequence). In DNA, the CDR3 is TGTGCCAGTAGCCCCCCAAATCAAGAGACCCAGTACTTC. This codes for CASSPPNQETQYF.